A single sample gave rise to the 30 T cell receptor beta chains below, sequenced in a study of tumor-infiltrating lymphocytes in primary liver carcinoma. Total RNA (about 500 ng) served as template for TCR beta cDNA synthesis primed by a constant-region primer. Three nested multiplex PCR rounds, a slightly modified ARM-PCR, produced the libraries for TCR beta. The first two PCR rounds used TRBV1-TRBV30 forward primers with a C-beta reverse primer, nine to eleven cycles each. TCRdb re-called the multiplex PCR reads with MiXCR, one entry per CDR3 protein. The data contain 250,000 to 400,000 distinct CDR3 sequences, over 55% of them singletons. The source of the blood RNA was unsorted whole blood, and germline DNA was extracted as well. Input material: peripheral blood. These receptors were obtained from a middle-aged man with primary liver carcinoma and hepatitis B virus infection.

In the case of this clonotype: The missing conserved phenylalanine or tryptophan at the end of this CDR3 makes a read error likely. The rearrangement uses TRBV11-2 and TRBJ2-1, with D uncertain. The germline gives CDR1 SGHAT, CDR2 FQNNGV. The CDR3 extends over 14 amino acids. This chain's CDR3 is CTSSLDQDYNEQFS. CDR3 in DNA: TGTACCAGCAGCTTAGATCAAGACTACAATGAGCAGTTCTCC.

In the case of this clonotype: Given a much more abundant clone one base away, this may be a read error. This chain uses TRBV10-3 with TRBJ1-2; D gene ambiguous. The CDR3 covers 12 residues. V gave up 7 bases and J gave up 2 bases, with 8 bases separating them. Per germline, CDR1 ENHRY and CDR2 SYGVKD. CDR3 nucleotides: TGTGCCATCAATTCGGACAACTATGGCTACACCTTC. Residues: CAINSDNYGYTF.

This clonotype was seen more than once but under ten times. The V and J genes are TRBV4-1 and TRBJ2-3; D is perhaps TRBD2 (6 bases). The CDR3 runs to 17 residues. Germline CDR1 reads MGHRA; CDR2 reads YSYEKL. V lost 2 bases, J lost 2 bases, and 17 bases lay in between. In nucleotides, the CDR3 is TGCGCCAGCAGCCAAACTGCCGGGACTTCCTACACAGATACGCAGTATTTT. It is translated as CASSQTAGTSYTDTQYF.

Note on this clonotype: This may be a read error: a much more frequent sequence differs by one nucleotide. For the CDR3, the DNA is TGTGCCGGCAAAGTATCCGGGACTATCACAGATACGCAGTATTTT. Translation gives CAGKVSGTITDTQYF. V usage is TRBV12-3 or TRBV12-4 and J usage is TRBJ2-3; 7 nucleotides agree with TRBD2. This CDR3 is 15 amino acids long. The V gene end was trimmed by 11 bases and the J gene end by 2 bases; junction bases not matched to a gene: 13.

In regard to this clonotype: Given a much more abundant clone one base away, this may be a read error. The CDR3 nucleotides are TGTGCCAGCAGTTTCAGGGACGGGAGAGATTACGAGCAGTACTTC. The encoded protein is CASSFRDGRDYEQYF. The chain carries TRBV6-1 and TRBJ2-7, with a possible D match to TRBD2 (6 bases). There are 15 residues in the CDR3. Trimming removed 5 bases at V and 4 bases at J, with 18 bases between. The germline V gene encodes CDR1 MNHNS and CDR2 SASEGT.

This chain links TRBV6-5 with TRBJ2-1, with 8 bases that match TRBD1. Germline V CDR1 and CDR2: MNHEY, SVGAGI. This CDR3 spans 15 amino acids. Losses at the gene ends were 3 bases for V and 7 bases for J; bases not matched to a gene: 8. CDR3 residues: CASSYRDRLGNEQFF. CDR3 bases: TGTGCCAGCAGTTATCGGGACAGGTTAGGGAATGAGCAGTTCTTC.

A remark on this clonotype: Just one base apart from a much larger clone, this may be a read error. V and J are TRBV11-2 and TRBJ2-5, with 8 nucleotides matching TRBD2. Germline CDR1 SGHAT, CDR2 FQNNGV. The V and J ends lost 5 bases and 7 bases, in that order; junction bases with no gene match: 12. The CDR3 extends over 15 amino acids. CDR3 sequence: CASSQAGVPRGTQYF. In DNA form, the CDR3 reads TGTGCCAGCAGCCAAGCGGGAGTCCCGAGAGGGACCCAGTACTTC.

On this clonotype: A much larger clone lies a single base off, so this may be a read error. This chain joins TRBV12-3 or TRBV12-4 and TRBJ1-1; TRBD1 might be the D (5 bases). This CDR3 region has 15 residues. The CDR3 region is CVSSYLRGMNTEAFF. The CDR3 DNA is TGTGTCAGCAGCTACCTTAGGGGCATGAACACTGAAGCTTTCTTT.

In the case of this clonotype: A much larger clone differs by one base, so this may be a read error. The V and J genes are TRBV6-2 or TRBV6-3 and TRBJ2-7, with TRBD1 identical over 9 bases. CDR1 and CDR2 from the germline V gene are MNHEY and SVGEGT. CDR3 length: 12 residues. CDR3 sequence (DNA): TGTGCCAGCGGGGACAGGGTGGACGAGCATTACTTC. It translates to CASGDRVDEHYF.

The sample holds many counts of this clonotype. J is TRBJ2-3 and V is TRBV4-2; 9 bases align to TRBD2. The J segment lost 3 bases and the V segment lost 4 bases, leaving 11 bases of the junction unmatched. This CDR3 has 17 amino acids. Germline V CDR1 and CDR2: LGHNA, YNFKEQ. The CDR3 protein is CASSLSLAGVETDTQYF. The CDR3 coding sequence is TGTGCCAGCAGCCTTTCCTTAGCGGGAGTTGAGACAGATACGCAGTATTTT.

This clonotype was detected once. This chain links TRBV19 with TRBJ2-7, with 9 bases identical to TRBD1. Germline V CDR1 and CDR2: LNHDA, SQIVND (reference sequence). CDR3 size: 13 residues. The trim removed 8 bases at V and 6 bases at J, leaving 8 bases unmatched. This CDR3 reads CASGQQGAGEQYF. In nucleotides, the CDR3 is TGTGCCAGTGGACAACAGGGGGCGGGCGAGCAGTACTTC.

For this clonotype: This may be a read error: a much more frequent sequence differs by one nucleotide. Since the CDR3 does not end with the conserved phenylalanine or tryptophan, this likely comes from a read error. The chain couples TRBV12-3 or TRBV12-4 to TRBJ2-2; D is perhaps TRBD2 (7 bases). The CDR3 totals 15 residues. The V and J ends lost 4 bases and 1 base respectively, with 10 bases between them. CDR3 amino acids: CASSSGGRNTGELFL. The CDR3 DNA reads as TGTGCCAGCAGTTCGGGGGGCCGGAACACCGGGGAGCTGTTTCTT.

The sample holds many counts of this clonotype. The chain combines TRBV12-3 or TRBV12-4 with TRBJ1-4, with 9 bases identical to TRBD1. The CDR3 length is 15 residues. Losses at the gene ends were 8 bases for V and 8 bases for J; bases not matched to a gene: 12. This CDR3 is CASSKAGTGNEKLFF. As DNA, the CDR3 is TGTGCCAGCTCAAAGGCGGGGACAGGGAACGAAAAACTGTTTTTT.

As to this clonotype: Germline is not matched at one junction end, which may reflect a read error. The chain joins TRBV4-2 to TRBJ2-2; D gene ambiguous. The germline V gene encodes CDR1 LGHNA and CDR2 YNFKEQ. This CDR3 is built from 15 residues. The CDR3 sequence is CAISRTQIGTGELFF. In DNA form, the CDR3 reads TGTGCCATCAGCCGGACGCAGATTGGGACCGGGGAGCTGTTTTTT.

This clonotype was seen only once. This sequence may be a read error, since a much larger clone differs from it by one base. Written as DNA, the CDR3 is TGTGCCAGCAGTTATGCGAGTGGGTGCTCCTACAATGAGCAGTTCTTC. Translated: CASSYASGCSYNEQFF. V and J are TRBV6-5 and TRBJ2-1, with D unclear. CDR1 and CDR2 from the germline V gene are MNHEY and SVGAGI. The CDR3 sequence is 16 residues long. V dropped 3 bases and J dropped 0 bases, with 12 bases sitting between them.

This clonotype came up many times. V gene TRBV29-1 combines with J gene TRBJ1-1; 9 bases fit TRBD1. V gave up 3 bases and J gave up 6 bases; unmatched junction bases: 8. The CDR3 length is 14 residues. CDR1 and CDR2 from the germline V gene are SQVTM and ANQGSEA. CDR3: CSVESGTGRAEAFF. CDR3 nucleotide sequence: TGCAGCGTTGAGTCGGGGACAGGGAGGGCTGAAGCTTTCTTT. The full variable domain, with the rest looked up from reference TRBV29-1 and TRBJ1-1, is SAVISQKPSRDICQRGTSLTIQCQVDSQVTMMFWYRQQPGQSLTLIATANQGSEATYESGFVIDKFPISRPNLTFSTLTVSNMSPEDSSIYLCSVESGTGRAEAFFGQGTRLTVV.

This clonotype is termed medium-sized (0.01 to 0.1%). The chain recombines TRBV11-2 with TRBJ2-7; D gene unclear. Between the trimmed V and J ends, which lost 0 bases and 2 bases, there was a span of 8 bases. Germline V gene sequence: CDR1 SGHAT, CDR2 FQNNGV. This CDR3 spans 14 amino acids. CDR3 sequence: CASSLDGVAYEQYF. DNA for the CDR3: TGTGCCAGCAGCTTAGATGGAGTTGCCTACGAGCAGTACTTC.

A single count supports this clonotype. A single base separates this from a much larger clone, so it may be a read error. The J gene is TRBJ2-4, the V gene TRBV4-3; D is unclear. Trimming stripped 0 bases from V and 10 bases from J, with 13 bases between. The CDR3 totals 14 residues. CDR1 and CDR2 from the germline V gene are LGHNA and YSLEER. The CDR3 bases are TGCGCCAGCAGCCAAGAGGGAATCCGAGGAATTCAGTACTTC. It codes for CASSQEGIRGIQYF.

About this clonotype itself: A much larger clonotype is one base distant, so this may be a read error. CDR3 in amino acids: CVSSERLNYGYTF. The CDR3 coding sequence is TGTGTCAGCAGTGAACGGCTTAACTATGGCTACACCTTC. V and J are TRBV6-2 or TRBV6-3 and TRBJ1-2; no reliable D call. The CDR3 is 13 amino acids. Looked up from germline, CDR1 is MNHEY and CDR2 is SVGEGT.

In regard to this clonotype: At one of its ends the junction is not consistent with the germline gene, which may arise from a read error. The rearrangement joins TRBV11-2 to TRBJ1-1; TRBD1 agrees at 9 bases. The germline V gene encodes CDR1 SGHAT and CDR2 FQNNGV. CDR3 size: 14 residues. The CDR3 coding sequence is TGTGCCAGCAGCTACGGACAGGGGTACATTGAAGCATTCTTT. Encoded protein: CASSYGQGYIEAFF. Looking up the rest from reference TRBV11-2 and TRBJ1-1 gives the full variable domain: EAGVAQSPRYKIIEKRQSVAFWCNPISGHATLYWYQQILGQGPKLLIQFQNNGVVDDSQLPKDRFSAERLKGVDSTLKIQPAKLEDSAVYLCASSYGQGYIEAFFGQGTRLTVV.

In its sample, this clonotype was seen a few times. The rearrangement links TRBV28 to TRBJ2-2; unclear D gene. V was trimmed by 6 bases and J by 4 bases, leaving 6 bases between them. This CDR3 comprises 12 residues. In germline, CDR1 is MDHEN, CDR2 SYDVKM. The CDR3 DNA reads as TGTGCCAGCAGAGGGATCACCGGGGAGCTGTTTTTT. Protein: CASRGITGELFF.

Points on this clonotype: This sequence may be a read error, since a much larger clone differs from it by one base. The chain is built from TRBV6-1 and TRBJ2-7; TRBD2 might be the D (5 bases). This CDR3 comprises 14 residues. Germline V gene data show CDR1 as MNHNS and CDR2 as SASEGT. The CDR3 loop reads CASSVQRRSYKQYF. In nucleotides, the CDR3 is TGTGCCAGCAGTGTACAGCGGAGATCCTACAAGCAGTACTTC.

This clonotype was detected many times. The chain combines TRBV7-9 with TRBJ2-3; 8 nucleotides agree with TRBD2. The ends lost 5 bases at V and 1 base at J; junction bases unmatched: 5. CDR1 is SEHNR and CDR2 is FQNEAQ in the germline V gene (reference sequence). The CDR3 sequence is 15 residues long. The CDR3, as DNA: TGTGCCAGCAGCGAGCGGGAGCTACGCACAGATACGCAGTATTTT. Encoded protein: CASSERELRTDTQYF.

Of note for this clonotype: Its ends do not fully match the called genes, so a read error is possible. This chain links TRBV5-6 with TRBJ2-5, with TRBD2 matching 8 bases. This CDR3 is 15 amino acids long. CDR1 is SGHDT and CDR2 is YYEEEE in the germline V gene. CDR3 coding DNA: TGTGCCAGCAGCTTGCCCCTAGCGGGTGCGGGGACCCAGTTGTTC. Encoded protein: CASSLPLAGAGTQLF.

In the case of this clonotype: Just one base apart from a much larger clone, this may be a read error. This chain joins TRBV29-1 and TRBJ1-1; 8 positions match TRBD1. Losses at the gene ends were 4 bases for V and 2 bases for J; bases not matched to a gene: 6. The CDR3 is 14 amino acids. Germline V gene data show CDR1 as SQVTM and CDR2 as ANQGSEA. The CDR3: CSVARTGRNTEAFF. DNA for the CDR3: TGCAGCGTTGCCCGGACAGGGAGAAACACTGAAGCTTTCTTT.

To note about this clonotype: Compared with germline, one end of the junction differs, possibly owing to a read error. The CDR3 coding sequence is TGTGCCTGCAGCTTTGCAGGGGAAGAGAACCAGTACTTC. This codes for CACSFAGEENQYF. The chain employs TRBV11-1 and TRBJ2-5, with TRBD1 as a possible D gene (6 bases). Germline CDR1 SGHAT, CDR2 FQDESV (reference sequence). The CDR3 runs to 13 residues.

The chain is built from TRBV11-2 and TRBJ2-7; D not certain. This CDR3 has 17 residues. Germline-derived CDR1 and CDR2 are SGHAT and FQNNGV. Trimming left V 5 bases short and J 0 bases short, with 20 bases between. CDR3 bases: TGTGCCAGCAGCAAGATTTCGAGCGCTTATTTCTCCTACGAGCAGTACTTC. Amino acid sequence: CASSKISSAYFSYEQYF.

The V call is TRBV12-3 or TRBV12-4, the J call TRBJ1-4, with 9 bases that match TRBD1. The CDR3 contains 20 residues. V gave up 7 bases and J gave up 0 bases; unmatched junction bases: 18. CDR3 nucleotides: TGTGCCAGCAAGAGCCGAGTCGGGACAGGGATTCTGGCAACTAATGAAAAACTGTTTTTT. Translating gives CASKSRVGTGILATNEKLFF.

CDR3 in DNA: TGTGCCAGCAGCTCCAGCGTAAGTAGTTACAATGAGCAGTTCTTC. This encodes CASSSSVSSYNEQFF. This chain links TRBV7-8 with TRBJ2-1; D ambiguous. V was pared by 4 bases and J by 4 bases, with 14 bases between. This CDR3 comprises 15 residues. Germline CDR1 SGHVS, CDR2 FQNEAQ.

This clonotype was counted ten times or more. The rearrangement uses TRBV29-1 and TRBJ2-1, with 9 bases fitting TRBD1. Germline loops: CDR1 SQVTM, CDR2 ANQGSEA. V was clipped by 5 bases and J by 4 bases; unmatched bases: 6. This CDR3 comprises 14 residues. CDR3 sequence: CSVTGTGIYNEQFF. CDR3 bases: TGCAGCGTTACTGGGACAGGGATATACAATGAGCAGTTCTTC.